The 28 T cell receptor beta chains below all came from one sample that was sequenced in a study of blood T cell repertoires in COVID-19. The assay was immunoSEQ multiplex PCR, and TCRdb's table has in-frame clones only and misses some. The sample includes a few hundred thousand clones, around 87% seen only once; the top ten take approximately 10%. Material for sequencing was PBMCs or T cells enriched from blood (not recorded which). These receptor sequences come from a woman in her fifties or sixties who had recovered from COVID-19.

V and J are TRBV7-9 and TRBJ2-2, with D perhaps matching TRBD2 (6 bases). V lost 4 bases, J lost 0 bases, and 12 bases lay in between. This CDR3 is built from 16 residues. Germline CDR1 reads SEHNR; CDR2 reads FQNEAQ (reference sequence). CDR3 in amino acids: CASSSPTGANTGELFF. CDR3 nucleotide sequence: TGTGCCAGCAGCTCGCCAACGGGGGCGAACACCGGGGAGCTGTTTTTT. The full variable domain, rest sourced from reference TRBV7-9 and TRBJ2-2, is DTGVSQNPRHKITKRGQNVTFRCDPISEHNRLYWYRQTLGQGPEFLTYFQNEAQLEKSRLLSDRFSAERPKGSFSTLEIQRTEQGDSAMYLCASSSPTGANTGELFFGEGSRLTVL.

V is TRBV30 and J is TRBJ1-6; D possibly corresponds to TRBD1 (5 bases). V lost 8 bases, J lost 6 bases, and 17 bases lay in between. From germline, CDR1 is GTSNPN and CDR2 SVGIG (reference sequence). The CDR3 runs 14 residues. The CDR3 sequence is CAESRGGINSPLHF. DNA of the CDR3: TGTGCCGAATCGCGGGGGGGAATTAATTCACCCCTCCACTTT.

This chain uses TRBV30 with TRBJ1-2, with TRBD1 as a possible D gene (5 bases). Trimming took off 3 bases at V and 6 bases at J, with 17 bases between the two ends. The CDR3 is 14 residues long. Germline lookup yields CDR1 GTSNPN and CDR2 SVGIG (reference sequence). In nucleotides, the CDR3 is TGTGCCTGGAGAAGGGTCGGGGGTAAGGATGGCTACACCTTC. Amino acids: CAWRRVGGKDGYTF. The full variable domain, its missing parts supplied by reference TRBV30 and TRBJ1-2, is SQTIHQWPATLVQPVGSPLSLECTVEGTSNPNLYWYRQAAGRGLQLLFYSVGIGQISSEVPQNLSASRPQDRQFILSSKKLLLSDSGFYLCAWRRVGGKDGYTFGSGTRLTVV.

The V gene is TRBV28, the J gene TRBJ1-6, with D uncertain. CDR1 and CDR2 from the germline V gene are MDHEN and SYDVKM. The V end was cut by 8 bases, the J end by 0 bases, with 14 bases between. CDR3 length equals 16 residues. The CDR3 reads CASGSGRSSYNSPLHF. In DNA, the CDR3 is TGTGCCAGCGGGAGCGGGAGAAGCTCCTATAATTCACCCCTCCACTTT.

V gene TRBV5-6 combines with J gene TRBJ2-6, with no clear D. The germline V gene encodes CDR1 SGHDT and CDR2 YYEEEE. The CDR3 loop spans 14 amino acids. Trimming removed 4 bases at V and 4 bases at J, with 9 bases between. CDR3 nucleotide sequence: TGTGCCAGCAGCCCCTATGTGGGGGCCAACGTCCTGACTTTC. Translation gives CASSPYVGANVLTF.

The chain uses TRBV5-8 and TRBJ1-5; no definite D call. Trimming shortened V by 0 bases and J by 4 bases, and 8 bases separated the two germline ends. From germline, CDR1 is SGHTS and CDR2 YDEGEE. CDR3 length: 14 residues. CDR3 residues: CASSLERRNQPQHF. The CDR3 DNA reads as TGTGCCAGCAGCTTGGAGAGGAGAAATCAGCCCCAGCATTTT.

The chain carries TRBV28 and TRBJ1-4; D might be TRBD1 (5 bases). From germline, CDR1 is MDHEN and CDR2 SYDVKM. Trimming pared 6 bases from V and 8 bases from J, leaving 19 bases between. This CDR3 has 15 residues. The CDR3 nucleotides are TGTGCCAGCAGCCGCAGTGGGGCGCAAGAGGAAAAACTGTTTTTT. Encoded protein: CASSRSGAQEEKLFF.

J is TRBJ1-6 and V is TRBV6-5; D possibly corresponds to TRBD1 (5 bases). The germline gives CDR1 MNHEY, CDR2 SVGAGI. V dropped 2 bases and J dropped 8 bases, with 7 bases sitting between them. The CDR3 loop spans 13 amino acids. This chain's CDR3 is CASSYRGDSPLHF. CDR3 in DNA: TGTGCCAGCAGTTACCGGGGGGATTCACCCCTCCACTTT.

This chain uses TRBV19 with TRBJ2-7; 8 nucleotides align to TRBD1. Germline V gives CDR1 LNHDA, CDR2 SQIVND (reference sequence). With 4 bases clipped from V and 5 bases from J, the junction kept 10 bases outside the gene matches. The CDR3 consists of 15 residues. CDR3 sequence (DNA): TGTGCCAGTAGTACATATCGGACAGGGATCCACGAGCAGTACTTC. It translates to CASSTYRTGIHEQYF.

The genes are TRBV6-5 and TRBJ1-1; 7 bases are a match to TRBD1. The CDR3 sequence is 12 residues long. V was clipped by 7 bases and J by 9 bases; unmatched bases: 8. The V gene's germline CDR1 is MNHEY and CDR2 SVGAGI. CDR3 region: CASTGKQGKAFF. CDR3 nucleotide sequence: TGTGCCAGCACGGGAAAACAGGGGAAAGCTTTCTTT.

The chain is built from TRBV28 and TRBJ1-1; a possible D gene is TRBD1 (5 bases). This CDR3 contains 14 residues. Per the germline V gene, CDR1 is MDHEN and CDR2 is SYDVKM. Trimming removed 6 bases at V and 1 base at J, with 12 bases between. The CDR3 DNA reads TGTGCCAGCAGCCCCGGGACTCGGAACACTGAAGCTTTCTTT. Protein: CASSPGTRNTEAFF.

The chain couples TRBV4-1 to TRBJ1-2; 11 positions agree with TRBD1. V lost 1 base, J lost 4 bases, and 11 bases stayed unmatched. The CDR3 has 18 amino acids. The germline gives CDR1 MGHRA, CDR2 YSYEKL. The CDR3 coding sequence is TGCGCCAGCAGCCAAGGAGGCGGACAGGGGGCGCGAAGCTATGGCTACACCTTC. Its translation is CASSQGGGQGARSYGYTF.

The chain has TRBV11-3 and TRBJ1-3; the D gene is possibly TRBD1 (6 bases). The CDR3 extends over 14 amino acids. CDR1 SGHNT and CDR2 YENEEA come from the germline V gene. Trimming removed 5 bases at V and 4 bases at J, with 12 bases between. CDR3 amino acids: CASSATGLGNTIYF. The CDR3 nucleotides read TGTGCCAGCAGCGCGACAGGTCTCGGAAACACCATATATTTT.

The J gene is TRBJ2-4, the V gene TRBV7-2, with a weak D call TRBD2 (6 bases). CDR1 and CDR2 from the germline V gene are SGHTA and FQGNSA. This CDR3 contains 19 residues. V shed 1 base and J shed 3 bases, with 22 bases lying between them. The CDR3 nucleotides read TGTGCCAGCAGCTTAGGAGTCTATGCGGGGCCGCCTTACAAAAACATTCAGTACTTC. Amino acid sequence: CASSLGVYAGPPYKNIQYF.

The V and J genes are TRBV5-1 and TRBJ1-2; D not certain. Trimming removed 0 bases from V and 4 bases from J, with 13 bases in between. The CDR3 contains 15 residues. Germline lookup yields CDR1 SGHRS and CDR2 YFSETQ. The CDR3 DNA is TGCGCCAGCAGCTTGGGGCATACCCAATTCTATGGCTACACCTTC. Protein: CASSLGHTQFYGYTF.

This rearrangement joins TRBV24-1 to TRBJ2-2, with D possibly matching TRBD2 (5 bases). The CDR3 runs to 13 residues. V dropped 5 bases and J dropped 5 bases, with 8 bases sitting between them. Germline lookup yields CDR1 KGHDR and CDR2 SFDVKD. Here the CDR3 DNA reads TGTGCCACCAGTGCATCGGGGACCGGGGAGCTGTTTTTT. Translation: CATSASGTGELFF.

The V call is TRBV2, the J call TRBJ2-3, with 13 bases fitting TRBD2. Germline-derived CDR1 and CDR2 are SNHLY and FYNNEI. V lost 4 bases to trimming and J lost 0 bases; unmatched junction nucleotides: 1. The CDR3 covers 16 residues. The CDR3 DNA is TGTGCCAGCAGTGTACTAGCGGGGGGGAGCACAGATACGCAGTATTTT. Protein sequence: CASSVLAGGSTDTQYF.

The genes are TRBV30 and TRBJ1-6; 8 bases are shared with TRBD1. Germline V CDR1 and CDR2: GTSNPN, SVGIG (reference sequence). J lost 0 bases, V lost 6 bases, and 4 bases had no gene match. The CDR3 runs 15 residues. The DNA of the CDR3 is TGTGCCTGCACAGGGGGGAGCTCCTATAATTCACCCCTCCACTTT. Translating gives CACTGGSSYNSPLHF. The entire variable domain, with the rest obtained from reference TRBV30 and TRBJ1-6, is as follows: SQTIHQWPATLVQPVGSPLSLECTVEGTSNPNLYWYRQAAGRGLQLLFYSVGIGQISSEVPQNLSASRPQDRQFILSSKKLLLSDSGFYLCACTGGSSYNSPLHFGNGTRLTVT.

V and J are TRBV6-2 or TRBV6-3 and TRBJ1-1; D ambiguous. The germline V gene encodes CDR1 MNHEY and CDR2 SVGEGT. The CDR3 is made up of 14 amino acids. V gave up 4 bases and J gave up 0 bases, with 9 bases separating them. CDR3 nucleotides: TGTGCCAGCAGTTCTCAAGACATGAACACTGAAGCTTTCTTT. It encodes CASSSQDMNTEAFF.

The chain uses TRBV6-5 and TRBJ1-1; D is perhaps TRBD1 (6 bases). This CDR3 is built from 14 residues. Germline CDR1 and CDR2: MNHEY and SVGAGI. The germline V and J ends were trimmed by 6 bases and 1 base, with 12 bases remaining between them. DNA of the CDR3: TGTGCCAGCAGAGGGGGAGTCCCGAACACTGAAGCTTTCTTT. Protein product: CASRGGVPNTEAFF.

V is TRBV6-2 or TRBV6-3 and J is TRBJ2-7; TRBD1 matches 7 bases. Germline loops: CDR1 MNHEY, CDR2 SVGEGT. The CDR3 is made up of 19 amino acids. The junction had 14 bases not matched to a gene; V was cut back by 0 bases and J by 0 bases. The CDR3 DNA sequence: TGTGCCAGCAGTTACTCGACAGGGACACACCAACCTGCCTCCTACGAGCAGTACTTC. Its translation is CASSYSTGTHQPASYEQYF.

This chain connects TRBV29-1 to TRBJ2-1; 11 bases are a match to TRBD1. Germline V gene lookup returns CDR1 SQVTM and CDR2 ANQGSEA. Losses at the gene ends were 3 bases for V and 7 bases for J; bases not matched to a gene: 2. The CDR3 contains 13 residues. Here the CDR3 reads CSVDGTGGNEQFF. DNA for the CDR3: TGCAGCGTTGACGGGACAGGGGGGAATGAGCAGTTCTTC.

The chain couples TRBV21-1 to TRBJ1-6; the table's D call of TRBD1 was not tested on the DNA. TRBV21-1 is an annotated pseudogene. The CDR3 contains 15 residues. The CDR3 is CASSNRDRYNSPLHF. The DNA for the CDR3 is TGTGCCAGCAGCAACCGGGACAGGTATAATTCACCCCTCCACTTT.

The V gene is TRBV19, the J gene TRBJ1-1; no clear D gene. Trimming removed 7 bases at V and 2 bases at J, with 11 bases between. Germline CDR1 LNHDA, CDR2 SQIVND (reference sequence). CDR3 size: 13 residues. Written as DNA, the CDR3 is TGTGCCAGTACTGGTTTAGCTAACACTGAAGCTTTCTTT. It codes for CASTGLANTEAFF.

The J gene is TRBJ1-6, the V gene TRBV28; 10 nucleotides agree with TRBD1. V was clipped by 6 bases and J by 11 bases; unmatched bases: 13. This CDR3 region has 16 residues. Germline V gives CDR1 MDHEN, CDR2 SYDVKM. CDR3 in DNA: TGTGCCAGCAGAGACCCCGGGACAGGGGAACGGGCACCCCTCCACTTT. Encoded protein: CASRDPGTGERAPLHF.

V and J are TRBV27 and TRBJ1-1; 9 nucleotides agree with TRBD1. Trimming removed 6 bases from V and 4 bases from J; junction bases left unmatched: 12. The CDR3 has 16 residues. Germline lookup yields CDR1 MNHEY and CDR2 SMNVEV (reference sequence). This CDR3 is CASSPGQGVSFTEAFF. CDR3 DNA sequence: TGTGCCAGCAGCCCGGGACAGGGAGTTAGTTTCACTGAAGCTTTCTTT.

The gene calls are TRBV6-1 and TRBJ1-1; D is unresolved. The V gene lost 0 bases and the J gene lost 6 bases, with 11 bases spanning the gap. This CDR3 is 14 amino acids long. Germline CDR1 reads MNHNS; CDR2 reads SASEGT. The CDR3 is CASSEARWVPEAFF. Written as DNA, the CDR3 is TGTGCCAGCAGTGAAGCGAGGTGGGTCCCTGAAGCTTTCTTT.

The chain joins TRBV7-9 to TRBJ2-1; 8 bases line up with TRBD1. CDR1 is SEHNR, CDR2 FQNEAQ, per germline (reference sequence). V gave up 5 bases and J gave up 7 bases; unmatched junction bases: 16. This CDR3 comprises 17 residues. DNA for the CDR3: TGTGCCAGCAGCGCGAGTCACAGGGGGTACCCCAATAATGAGCAGTTCTTC. It codes for CASSASHRGYPNNEQFF.